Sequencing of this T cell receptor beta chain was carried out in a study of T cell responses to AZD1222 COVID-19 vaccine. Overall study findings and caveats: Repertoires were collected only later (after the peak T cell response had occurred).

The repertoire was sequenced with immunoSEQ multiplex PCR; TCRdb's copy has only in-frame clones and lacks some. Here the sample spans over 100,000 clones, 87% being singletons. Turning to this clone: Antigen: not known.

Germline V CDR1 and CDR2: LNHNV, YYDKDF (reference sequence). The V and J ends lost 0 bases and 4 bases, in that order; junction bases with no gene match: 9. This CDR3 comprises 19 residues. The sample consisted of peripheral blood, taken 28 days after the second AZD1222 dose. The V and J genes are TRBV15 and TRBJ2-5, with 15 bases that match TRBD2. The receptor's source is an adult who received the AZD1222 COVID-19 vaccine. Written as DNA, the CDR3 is TGTGCCACCAGCAGAGAACCGGGACTAGCGGGAGGAGGCGGAGAGACCCAGTACTTC. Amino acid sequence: CATSREPGLAGGGGETQYF.